What follows are 9 T cell receptor beta chains derived from one specimen sequenced in a study of blood T cell repertoires in COVID-19 (dated by TCRdb to 2020 to 2022). The library relied on the immunoSEQ multiplex PCR assay. Imported from immuneACCESS, the table was reduced by TCRdb to in-frame sequences with V and J called. These copies leave out some clones; in studies compared against another copy, an unresolved V gene accounts for under half, and the cause of the remainder is not known. The sample yields 120,000 or so clones; 79% were counted once. Around a third of the sample lies in the top ten. Sequencing was performed on peripheral blood. These receptors came from a man aged 40-50 years with active or convalescent COVID-19.

The V and J genes are TRBV27 and TRBJ2-5; TRBD1 aligns across 7 bases. Germline lookup yields CDR1 MNHEY and CDR2 SMNVEV (reference sequence). J gave up 5 bases and V 4 bases, and 4 bases lay outside the gene matches. There are 13 residues in the CDR3. CDR3 DNA: TGTGCCAGCAGTTACGGGACAGCCGAGACCCAGTACTTC. As protein: CASSYGTAETQYF.

This CDR3 is CASSDRQRSYNSPLHF. The CDR3 DNA is TGTGCCAGCAGCGACCGACAACGCTCCTATAATTCACCCCTCCACTTT. The J gene is TRBJ1-6, the V gene TRBV5-4; no reliable D call. Germline V gives CDR1 SGHNT, CDR2 YYREEE (reference sequence). The CDR3 runs to 16 residues. Trimming removed 4 bases at V and 0 bases at J, with 11 bases between.

The chain recombines TRBV7-7 with TRBJ2-3; a possible D gene is TRBD2 (5 bases). The CDR3 has 13 residues. V lost 3 bases and J lost 4, with 8 bases in between. In germline, CDR1 is SSHAT, CDR2 FNYEAQ (reference sequence). CDR3 amino acids: CASSFEGADTQYF. CDR3 DNA: TGTGCCAGCAGCTTTGAGGGCGCAGATACGCAGTATTTT. The full variable domain, rest sourced from reference TRBV7-7 and TRBJ2-3, is GAGVSQSPRYKVTKRGQDVTLRCDPISSHATLYWYQQALGQGPEFLTYFNYEAQPDKSGLPSDRFSAERPEGSISTLTIQRTEQRDSAMYRCASSFEGADTQYFGPGTRLTVL.

The rearrangement joins TRBV2 to TRBJ1-2, with unresolved D. V gave up 4 bases and J gave up 7 bases, with 7 bases separating them. CDR1 and CDR2 from the germline V gene are SNHLY and FYNNEI. The CDR3 spans 11 residues. CDR3 nucleotides: TGTGCCAGCAGTGGGCAAAGTGGCTACACCTTC. It encodes CASSGQSGYTF.

V usage is TRBV3-1 (or the pseudogene TRBV3-2) and J usage is TRBJ1-1; TRBD1 aligns across 7 bases. Germline V gives CDR1 LGHDT, CDR2 YNNKEL (reference sequence). This CDR3 spans 14 amino acids. Unmatched junction bases numbered 1, after V lost 0 bases and J lost 3 bases. CDR3 DNA: TGTGCCAGCAGCCAAGAAGGGGGCCACACTGAAGCTTTCTTT. This gives the protein CASSQEGGHTEAFF.

This clone was detected once. This rearrangement joins TRBV6-4 to TRBJ2-5; D gene ambiguous. Germline V gene sequence: CDR1 MRHNA, CDR2 SNTAGT. Deletions cut 6 bases from V and 5 bases from J, with 7 bases between. The CDR3 consists of 11 residues. The DNA of the CDR3 is TGTGCCAGCAGGCCCGGGGAGACCCAGTACTTC. Residues: CASRPGETQYF.

CDR3: CASSEGGTGYQPQHF. The CDR3 DNA reads TGTGCCAGCAGTGAAGGGGGGACTGGGTATCAGCCCCAGCATTTT. The chain links TRBV2 to TRBJ1-5, with D maybe TRBD1 (5 bases). Trimming cost V 1 base and J 5 bases, with 12 bases left between them. The CDR3 loop spans 15 amino acids. Germline values: CDR1 SNHLY, CDR2 FYNNEI.

This clone came up once. The chain links TRBV7-2 to TRBJ2-3; 10 bases agree with TRBD2. The CDR3 consists of 16 residues. V shed 5 bases, J shed 4 bases, and the junction held 9 bases outside the gene matches. The germline CDR1 and CDR2 sequences are SGHTA and FQGNSA. The CDR3 sequence: CASSRGTSANADTQYF. The CDR3 coding sequence is TGTGCCAGCAGCAGGGGGACTAGCGCGAATGCAGATACGCAGTATTTT. Supplemented by reference TRBV7-2 and TRBJ2-3, the full variable domain reads GAGVSQSPSNKVTEKGKDVELRCDPISGHTALYWYRQSLGQGLEFLIYFQGNSAPDKSGLPSDRFSAERTGGSVSTLTIQRTQQEDSAVYLCASSRGTSANADTQYFGPGTRLTVL.

This chain joins TRBV6-2 or TRBV6-3 and TRBJ2-1; 8 positions agree with TRBD2. Per the germline V gene, CDR1 is MNHEY and CDR2 is SVGEGT. Losses at the gene ends were 6 bases for V and 7 bases for J; bases not matched to a gene: 14. CDR3 length equals 16 residues. This CDR3 reads CASSFPLGGGKNEQFF. The CDR3 coding sequence is TGTGCCAGCAGCTTTCCCCTCGGGGGGGGGAAGAATGAGCAGTTCTTC.